This passage covers 20 T cell receptor beta chains from one sample sequenced in a study of early T cells in non-severe SARS-CoV-2 infection. One entry per CDR3 protein results from TCRdb running MiXCR on the 5' RACE reads. The sample shows roughly 54,000 distinct CDR3 sequences, roughly 7.8% of them seen only once. The sequencing here drew on whole blood, taken at baseline. The source is an adult who was a healthcare worker with PCR-confirmed SARS-CoV-2 infection or an uninfected control (not recorded which).

This clonotype was recorded at least ten times. The chain joins TRBV6-2 or TRBV6-3 to TRBJ2-6, with D possibly matching TRBD2 (6 bases). CDR1 is MNHEY and CDR2 is SVGEGT in the germline V gene. CDR3 length: 15 amino acids. Trimming shortened V by 8 bases and J by 0 bases, and 11 bases separated the two germline ends. The CDR3 region is CASGDGGSGANVLTF. Here the CDR3 DNA reads TGTGCCAGCGGGGACGGGGGCTCTGGGGCCAACGTCCTGACTTTC.

This clonotype was detected only a few times. The CDR3 protein is CASTPGQGIYEQYF. CDR3 DNA sequence: TGTGCCAGCACTCCGGGACAGGGGATTTACGAGCAGTACTTC. This chain connects TRBV19 to TRBJ2-7, with 10 positions matching TRBD1. The V gene's germline CDR1 is LNHDA and CDR2 SQIVND (reference sequence). The CDR3 extends over 14 amino acids. Germline trimming cut 9 bases from V and 4 bases from J; bases unmatched to any gene: 9.

This clonotype has ten or more counts. This chain joins TRBV7-3 and TRBJ2-2; 7 bases agree with TRBD2. CDR1 and CDR2 (germline): SGHTA, FQGTGA. This CDR3 spans 14 amino acids. V shed 4 bases, J shed 5 bases, and the junction held 4 bases outside the gene matches. The CDR3 loop is CASSSGLGTGELFF. The DNA of the CDR3 is TGTGCCAGCAGCTCCGGACTAGGGACCGGGGAGCTGTTTTTT.

The chain uses TRBV9 and TRBJ2-1; 8 bases match TRBD1. Germline V gene lookup returns CDR1 SGDLS and CDR2 YYNGEE. The CDR3 is made up of 14 amino acids. The ends lost 4 bases at V and 6 bases at J; junction bases unmatched: 6. CDR3 bases: TGTGCCAGCAGCCCCCGGACAGGGTCCAATGAGCAGTTCTTC. Translated, it gives CASSPRTGSNEQFF.

A few counts support this clonotype. Relative to the germline gene, one junction end is altered; a read error may explain this. The V and J genes are TRBV5-1 and TRBJ2-5; 13 bases are a match to TRBD2. CDR3 length equals 16 residues. Germline-derived CDR1 and CDR2 are SGHRS and YFSETQ. The CDR3 sequence: CASSLRTSGGQESQYF. DNA of the CDR3: TGCGCCAGCAGCCTTCGGACTAGCGGGGGACAAGAGAGCCAGTACTTC.

The table lists this clonotype with many counts. The V call is TRBV20-1, the J call TRBJ1-5; TRBD1 matches at 8 bases. The trim removed 4 bases at V and 7 bases at J, leaving 9 bases unmatched. Germline V lookup: CDR1 DFQATT, CDR2 SNEGSKA (reference sequence). This CDR3 region has 14 residues. The CDR3: CSAILGQGGQPQHF. DNA of the CDR3: TGCAGTGCTATTCTCGGACAGGGCGGACAGCCCCAGCATTTT.

The CDR3 nucleotides are TGTGCCAGCAGGCCGACTAGCGGGAGCCCCCATGAGCAGTTCTTC. It yields the protein CASRPTSGSPHEQFF. This chain connects TRBV12-3 or TRBV12-4 to TRBJ2-1; 12 nucleotides align to TRBD2. This CDR3 contains 15 residues. J gave up 8 bases and V 6 bases, and 8 bases lay outside the gene matches.

Ten or more counts support this clonotype. The chain employs TRBV12-3 or TRBV12-4 and TRBJ2-2, with TRBD2 as a possible D gene (6 bases). This CDR3 region has 16 residues. V was cut by 5 bases and J by 4 bases, with 17 bases left in between. The CDR3 DNA follows: TGTGCCAGCAGTCCACCCACTAGCCACGGCACCGGGGAGCTGTTTTTT. It codes for CASSPPTSHGTGELFF.

This clonotype was seen a few times. The J gene is TRBJ2-4, the V gene TRBV4-3; 8 nucleotides agree with TRBD2. V dropped 0 bases and J dropped 0; count of bases not matched to a gene: 4. The CDR3 is 17 amino acids. Germline assignment: CDR1 LGHNA and CDR2 YSLEER. For the CDR3, the DNA is TGCGCCAGCAGCCAAGATAGCCTAGCGGGAGCCAAAAACATTCAGTACTTC. It translates to CASSQDSLAGAKNIQYF.

The chain is built from TRBV18 and TRBJ1-1; D not certain. Trimming left V 0 bases short and J 0 bases short, with 5 bases between. The V gene's germline CDR1 is KGHSH and CDR2 LQKENI. This CDR3 spans 14 amino acids. CDR3 DNA sequence: TGTGCCAGCTCACCACCGTCAGTGAACACTGAAGCTTTCTTT. Its protein product is CASSPPSVNTEAFF.

This clonotype was picked up many times. This sequence joins TRBV21-1 and TRBJ1-1; TRBD1 reflects the table's D call only, with no check against the DNA. TRBV21-1 is a pseudogene. The CDR3 length is 21 residues. Here the CDR3 reads CASSKPLDPGTGGTVNTEAFF. The CDR3 DNA reads as TGTGCCAGCAGCAAACCACTGGATCCTGGGACAGGGGGTACTGTGAACACTGAAGCTTTCTTT.

In its sample, this clonotype was seen many times. The chain carries TRBV6-4 and TRBJ2-2; possible D gene TRBD1, 6 bases. The ends were cut back, 2 bases at V and 3 bases at J, with 7 bases in the middle. The CDR3 covers 14 residues. Germline V lookup: CDR1 MRHNA, CDR2 SNTAGT. CDR3 sequence: CASSDGGDTGELFF. The CDR3 bases are TGTGCCAGCAGTGACGGGGGCGACACCGGGGAGCTGTTTTTT.

This clonotype was counted many times. This chain uses TRBV12-2 with TRBJ2-7; the table names TRBD1, a call not compared with the DNA. TRBV12-2 is termed a pseudogene. The CDR3 has 17 residues. The CDR3 sequence is CASRLPGGRVKIYEQYF. The CDR3 DNA is TGTGCAAGTCGCTTACCCGGTGGCAGGGTTAAGATTTACGAGCAGTACTTC.

Many counts were recorded for this clonotype. The rearrangement joins TRBV3-1 to TRBJ2-3; D possibly corresponds to TRBD2 (6 bases). V was pared by 0 bases and J by 4 bases, with 8 bases between. Germline V gene sequence: CDR1 LGHDT, CDR2 YNNKEL (reference sequence). The CDR3 runs 14 residues. The CDR3, as DNA: TGTGCCAGCAGCCAAGAAAGGAGGGCAGATACGCAGTATTTT. Translated, it gives CASSQERRADTQYF.

The rearrangement joins TRBV18 to TRBJ2-1; the D is unclear. This CDR3 is 13 amino acids long. Germline-derived CDR1 and CDR2 are KGHSH and LQKENI. Trimming removed 2 bases at V and 3 bases at J, with 5 bases between. CDR3 sequence (DNA): TGTGCCAGCTCACCATACGACTACAATGAGCAGTTCTTC. It codes for CASSPYDYNEQFF.

This clonotype was counted a few times. The chain recombines TRBV21-1 with TRBJ1-1; the table gives TRBD1 as D, unverified against the DNA. TRBV21-1 is termed a pseudogene. The CDR3 spans 16 residues. The CDR3 DNA is TGTGCCAGCAGCAAAGCCGGAAGGGGCGCGGGCACTGAAGCTTTCTTT. It translates to CASSKAGRGAGTEAFF.

The V gene is TRBV6-2 or TRBV6-3, the J gene TRBJ1-4; D gene uncertain. The CDR3 covers 17 residues. V dropped 5 bases and J dropped 7 bases, with 23 bases sitting between them. The germline CDR1 and CDR2 sequences are MNHEY and SVGEGT. This CDR3 is CASSPRGLAADGEKLFF. Written as DNA, the CDR3 is TGTGCCAGCAGTCCTCGAGGTCTTGCTGCGGATGGTGAAAAACTGTTTTTT.

This clonotype was seen many times. The chain uses TRBV4-3 and TRBJ2-2, with unresolved D. Germline CDR1 LGHNA, CDR2 YSLEER. Trimming shortened V by 0 bases and J by 5 bases, and 10 bases separated the two germline ends. The CDR3 runs to 15 residues. CDR3 protein: CASSQDIGLTGELFF. For the CDR3, the DNA is TGCGCCAGCAGCCAAGATATTGGCTTAACCGGGGAGCTGTTTTTT.

This rearrangement joins TRBV29-1 to TRBJ2-7, with 7 positions matching TRBD1. Germline V CDR1 and CDR2: SQVTM, ANQGSEA. The CDR3 runs to 13 residues. Losses at the gene ends were 7 bases for V and 0 bases for J; bases not matched to a gene: 6. The CDR3 reads CSAGTENSYEQYF. Written as DNA, the CDR3 is TGCAGCGCCGGGACAGAGAACTCCTACGAGCAGTACTTC.

CDR3: CASSPRPSSYEQYF. Here the CDR3 DNA reads TGTGCCAGCAGCCCTCGACCGAGCTCCTACGAGCAGTACTTC. The chain uses TRBV9 and TRBJ2-7; D is unresolved. CDR3 length: 14 residues. Trimming pared 4 bases from V and 0 bases from J, leaving 11 bases between. The germline V gene encodes CDR1 SGDLS and CDR2 YYNGEE. Drawing the rest from reference TRBV9 and TRBJ2-7, the complete variable domain is DSGVTQTPKHLITATGQRVTLRCSPRSGDLSVYWYQQSLDQGLQFLIQYYNGEERAKGNILERFSAQQFPDLHSELNLSSLELGDSALYFCASSPRPSSYEQYFGPGTRLTVT.